The T cell receptor (beta chain) described here comes from a study of cytomegalovirus exposure and HLA in healthy donors. Notes on the study in general: Subsequent analysis found a tendency for first-cohort TCR clusters to co-occur within the 95 to 150 validation repertoires. It was reported that the classifier diagnosed cytomegalovirus status with high specificity and sensitivity in both the original and validation cohorts. Researchers counted around 170 TCR beta chains as cytomegalovirus-associated. In vitro checks showed that a few CMV-associated chains really do target CMV antigens.

The J segment lost 2 bases and the V segment lost 4 bases, leaving 1 base of the junction unmatched. Looked up from germline, CDR1 is SGHRS and CDR2 is YFSETQ. The CDR3 has 14 amino acids. The data were produced by immunoSEQ multiplex PCR, yet TCRdb's version contains in-frame clones alone and is incomplete. Seen here are around 60,000 clones, 90% to 96% observed once, and the top ten hold under 1.5%. To note about this clone: The antigen is not known.

Material: PBMCs. The receptor was derived from a woman under 30 in good health and CMV-seronegative. This chain links TRBV5-1 with TRBJ2-2; 8 bases align to TRBD2. CDR3: CASSGLANTGELFF. In DNA form, the CDR3 reads TGCGCCAGCAGCGGACTAGCTAACACCGGGGAGCTGTTTTTT.